A single sample is the source of the 24 T cell receptor beta chains below, sequenced in a study of graft-versus-host responses after intestinal transplantation. The assay was immunoSEQ multiplex PCR, and TCRdb's table has in-frame clones only and misses some. The sample gives approximately 25,000 clones, about 92% of which show up once; around 0.53% is in the top ten. Sequencing used PBMCs, obtained 18 days after transplant. Receptors were obtained from a human patient who received an intestinal transplant, so some T cells may come from the graft donor.

The CDR3 sequence: CASSPGQGRGGMASNTEAFF. The DNA of the CDR3 is TGTGCCAGCAGCCCTGGACAGGGAAGGGGAGGAATGGCTTCGAACACTGAAGCTTTCTTT. This chain connects TRBV5-5 to TRBJ1-1; 8 positions match TRBD1. Germline CDR1 reads SGHKS; CDR2 reads YYEKEE (reference sequence). With 4 bases clipped from V and 1 base from J, the junction kept 21 bases outside the gene matches. There are 20 residues in the CDR3.

V gene TRBV27 combines with J gene TRBJ1-3; D is undetermined. The CDR3 has 13 residues. CDR1 and CDR2 (germline): MNHEY, SMNVEV (reference sequence). V gave up 2 bases and J gave up 3 bases, with 5 bases separating them. The CDR3: CASSLTGGNTIYF. Here the CDR3 DNA reads TGTGCCAGCAGTTTAACTGGTGGAAACACCATATATTTT.

V is TRBV29-1 and J is TRBJ1-4, with D hard to call. The CDR3 covers 11 residues. V was clipped by 6 bases and J by 4 bases, with 6 bases between them. CDR1 and CDR2 from the germline V gene are SQVTM and ANQGSEA. DNA for the CDR3: TGCAGCGTGCTAGATAATGAAAAACTGTTTTTT. Translation: CSVLDNEKLFF.

This chain uses TRBV27 with TRBJ1-2, with a weak D call TRBD1 (6 bases). The CDR3 consists of 14 residues. V was trimmed by 0 bases and J by 2 bases, leaving 7 bases between them. Germline assignment: CDR1 MNHEY and CDR2 SMNVEV (reference sequence). CDR3 protein: CASSLSGGNYGYTF. The CDR3 bases are TGTGCCAGCAGTTTATCAGGGGGAAACTATGGCTACACCTTC.

The J gene is TRBJ2-5, the V gene TRBV10-3; the match to TRBD2 covers 9 bases. The CDR3 is 18 amino acids. The V segment lost 8 bases and the J segment 5 bases; nucleotides outside the gene matches: 21. CDR1 and CDR2 (germline): ENHRY, SYGVKD. The CDR3 is CAIRGQLASGELAETQYF. CDR3 DNA: TGTGCCATCCGGGGCCAATTGGCTAGCGGGGAATTGGCCGAGACCCAGTACTTC.

V gene TRBV7-2 combines with J gene TRBJ1-4; TRBD1 matches at 7 bases. V gave up 5 bases and J gave up 11 bases; unmatched junction bases: 5. Germline V gene data show CDR1 as SGHTA and CDR2 as FQGNSA. This CDR3 is built from 12 residues. Written as DNA, the CDR3 is TGTGCCAGCAGCCGGGACAGCGGGAAACTGTTTTTT. Translation gives CASSRDSGKLFF.

The chain has TRBV5-6 and TRBJ2-1; tentatively, D is TRBD1 (5 bases). V was clipped by 3 bases and J by 1 base, with 8 bases between them. The CDR3 is 14 residues long. CDR1 and CDR2 from the germline V gene are SGHDT and YYEEEE. This CDR3 is CASSWAGSYNEQFF. Here the CDR3 DNA reads TGTGCCAGCAGCTGGGCAGGGTCCTACAATGAGCAGTTCTTC.

The chain uses TRBV19 and TRBJ2-7; D may be TRBD1 (7 bases). Trimming left V 7 bases short and J 0 bases short, with 16 bases between. This CDR3 is built from 15 residues. Germline V gene sequence: CDR1 LNHDA, CDR2 SQIVND (reference sequence). CDR3 sequence: CASTPGQGGSYEQYF. The CDR3 DNA sequence: TGTGCCAGTACCCCGGGCCAGGGGGGCTCCTACGAGCAGTACTTC.

This chain joins TRBV5-4 and TRBJ2-1, with 11 nucleotides matching TRBD2. CDR3 length: 16 residues. V lost 4 bases and J lost 2; bases outside the gene matches: 5. Germline V gene sequence: CDR1 SGHNT, CDR2 YYREEE (reference sequence). CDR3 in DNA: TGTGCCAGCAGCCTTGATAGCGGGGGGGCCTACAATGAGCAGTTCTTC. Protein sequence: CASSLDSGGAYNEQFF.

The genes are TRBV6-1 and TRBJ1-1; 8 nucleotides match TRBD1. This CDR3 is 14 amino acids long. Looked up from germline, CDR1 is MNHNS and CDR2 is SASEGT. J was trimmed by 6 bases and V by 4 bases; bases with no gene match: 7. The CDR3 region has the DNA TGTGCCAGCAGTGGATTAGGGACAGGCCCTGAAGCTTTCTTT. Protein product: CASSGLGTGPEAFF.

This clone was recorded only once. The rearrangement links TRBV5-6 to TRBJ2-1; 8 bases are shared with TRBD1. The ends lost 4 bases at V and 7 bases at J; junction bases unmatched: 13. Germline lookup yields CDR1 SGHDT and CDR2 YYEEEE. This CDR3 region has 16 residues. The CDR3, as DNA: TGTGCCAGCAGCCCGTTACTCGGACAGGGTTTGAATGAGCAGTTCTTC. It yields the protein CASSPLLGQGLNEQFF.

This chain uses TRBV6-6 with TRBJ2-3, with D unclear. Deletions cut 4 bases from V and 2 bases from J, with 10 bases between. This CDR3 has 14 amino acids. From germline, CDR1 is MNHNY and CDR2 SVGAGI (reference sequence). The CDR3, as DNA: TGTGCCAGCAGTTCCTCCCCGCACACAGATACGCAGTATTTT. It codes for CASSSSPHTDTQYF.

The chain combines TRBV30 with TRBJ2-5; D possibly uses TRBD1 or TRBD2 (5 bases each). CDR1 and CDR2 from the germline V gene are GTSNPN and SVGIG (reference sequence). V was pared by 2 bases and J by 5 bases, with 21 bases between. The CDR3 covers 16 residues. CDR3 DNA: TGTGCCTGGAGTAGTAGCGTACAGGTTAAATGGGAGACCCAGTACTTC. Protein product: CAWSSSVQVKWETQYF. The whole variable domain, filled in from reference TRBV30 and TRBJ2-5, reads SQTIHQWPATLVQPVGSPLSLECTVEGTSNPNLYWYRQAAGRGLQLLFYSVGIGQISSEVPQNLSASRPQDRQFILSSKKLLLSDSGFYLCAWSSSVQVKWETQYFGPGTRLLVL.

This chain uses TRBV11-3 with TRBJ2-7, with unresolved D. V was trimmed by 2 bases and J by 2 bases, leaving 10 bases between them. Germline assignment: CDR1 SGHNT and CDR2 YENEEA. This CDR3 is 14 amino acids long. Here the CDR3 reads CASSLRDGAYEQYF. The CDR3 nucleotides are TGTGCCAGCAGCTTACGAGACGGAGCCTACGAGCAGTACTTC.

CDR3 nucleotide sequence: TGTGCCAGCAGCTTAGGCGGACCGGGCAGCTCCCAAGAGACCCAGTACTTC. Protein sequence: CASSLGGPGSSQETQYF. The rearrangement uses TRBV7-8 and TRBJ2-5, with D hard to call. The germline gives CDR1 SGHVS, CDR2 FQNEAQ. Between the trimmed V and J ends, which lost 1 base and 1 base, there was a span of 16 bases. The CDR3 covers 17 residues.

The V and J genes are TRBV7-8 and TRBJ1-1; tentatively, D is TRBD1 (5 bases). V was shortened by 5 bases and J by 0 bases, with 13 bases between the two germline ends. This CDR3 has 15 residues. Germline values: CDR1 SGHVS, CDR2 FQNEAQ. CDR3 nucleotide sequence: TGTGCCAGCAGCCGAGGGGACGGCGTGAACACTGAAGCTTTCTTT. It specifies CASSRGDGVNTEAFF.

This sequence joins TRBV2 and TRBJ1-6; a weak D match, TRBD1 (5 bases). Trimming removed 10 bases at V and 10 bases at J, with 20 bases between. This CDR3 comprises 14 residues. Germline loops: CDR1 SNHLY, CDR2 FYNNEI. This CDR3 reads CAIARGGIISPLHF. In nucleotides, the CDR3 is TGTGCCATCGCCCGGGGGGGAATTATATCACCCCTCCACTTT.

The chain employs TRBV5-5 and TRBJ2-7; no definite D call. The CDR3 length is 12 residues. V lost 2 bases to trimming and J lost 2 bases, with 5 bases between them. CDR1 and CDR2 from the germline V gene are SGHKS and YYEKEE (reference sequence). DNA of the CDR3: TGTGCCAGCAGCTTCCGACCCTACGAGCAGTACTTC. This gives the protein CASSFRPYEQYF.

V gene TRBV5-1 combines with J gene TRBJ2-3; the D is unclear. V was pared by 0 bases and J by 4 bases, with 6 bases between. The CDR3 is made up of 13 amino acids. The germline CDR1 and CDR2 sequences are SGHRS and YFSETQ. The CDR3 here is CASSLAGSDTQYF. In DNA, the CDR3 is TGCGCCAGCAGCTTGGCCGGCTCAGATACGCAGTATTTT. The full variable domain, rest sourced from reference TRBV5-1 and TRBJ2-3, is KAGVTQTPRYLIKTRGQQVTLSCSPISGHRSVSWYQQTPGQGLQFLFEYFSETQRNKGNFPGRFSGRQFSNSRSEMNVSTLELGDSALYLCASSLAGSDTQYFGPGTRLTVL.

The J gene is TRBJ2-3, the V gene TRBV6-6, with a tentative D call TRBD2 (6 bases). Germline V gives CDR1 MNHNY, CDR2 SVGAGI (reference sequence). The germline V and J ends were trimmed by 1 base and 1 base, with 9 bases remaining between them. The CDR3 totals 15 residues. CDR3 nucleotide sequence: TGTGCCAGCAGTTACTTGGGCGGGGGCACAGATACGCAGTATTTT. It codes for CASSYLGGGTDTQYF.

J is TRBJ2-1 and V is TRBV7-9; D call uncertain. Trimming cost V 3 bases and J 8 bases, with 8 bases left between them. The CDR3 runs 12 residues. Germline assignment: CDR1 SEHNR and CDR2 FQNEAQ (reference sequence). For the CDR3, the DNA is TGTGCCAGCAGCTTGGGTTGGGATGAGCAGTTCTTC. This sequence encodes CASSLGWDEQFF.

This rearrangement joins TRBV27 to TRBJ2-1, with TRBD2 matching 13 bases. Germline loops: CDR1 MNHEY, CDR2 SMNVEV (reference sequence). This CDR3 has 16 residues. The trim removed 5 bases at V and 6 bases at J, leaving 7 bases unmatched. The CDR3 reads CASSATSGGGSNEQFF. The CDR3 nucleotides read TGTGCCAGCAGTGCCACTAGCGGGGGGGGGAGCAATGAGCAGTTCTTC.

The gene calls are TRBV4-1 and TRBJ1-2; D possibly corresponds to TRBD1 (6 bases). V shed 3 bases and J shed 10 bases, with 12 bases lying between them. The germline V gene has CDR1 MGHRA and CDR2 YSYEKL. There are 12 residues in the CDR3. This CDR3 reads CASSHQQGDYTF. Here the CDR3 DNA reads TGCGCCAGCAGCCACCAACAGGGTGACTACACCTTC.

The chain has TRBV11-2 and TRBJ1-2; a possible D gene is TRBD1 (6 bases). Trimming cost V 2 bases and J 4 bases, with 11 bases left between them. From germline, CDR1 is SGHAT and CDR2 FQNNGV. The CDR3 extends over 14 amino acids. Here the CDR3 reads CASSLTGTSYGYTF. CDR3 nucleotides: TGTGCCAGCAGCTTAACGGGGACAAGCTATGGCTACACCTTC.